The subject of this entry is one T cell receptor beta chain. In the authors' workflow: Nucleated cell counts were estimated from reference gene primer amplification. Produced via immunoSEQ multiplex PCR; TCRdb's table is partial and in-frame only. V and J calls and clone size are those listed in that table; D and trimming were worked out from the DNA. The sample lists roughly 670,000 clones, about 90% occurring once. The V gene's germline CDR1 is GTSNPN and CDR2 SVGIG (reference sequence). V was shortened by 5 bases and J by 5 bases, with 12 bases between the two germline ends. The CDR3 consists of 12 residues. The data are from a study of blood T cell repertoires in COVID-19. As for the study in general: COVID-19 samples from acute and convalescent phases originated in the United States, Italy and Spain. PBMCs, B-cell-depleted T cells, or T cells provided the cDNA or gDNA that made up the material.

This TCR derives from a young woman with acute or convalescent COVID-19. The sequencing input was peripheral blood. The genes are TRBV30 and TRBJ1-2; no definite D call. The CDR3 loop reads CAWADWKYGYTF. In DNA, the CDR3 is TGTGCCTGGGCGGACTGGAAATATGGCTACACCTTC. Full variable domain (missing parts from reference TRBV30 and TRBJ1-2): SQTIHQWPATLVQPVGSPLSLECTVEGTSNPNLYWYRQAAGRGLQLLFYSVGIGQISSEVPQNLSASRPQDRQFILSSKKLLLSDSGFYLCAWADWKYGYTFGSGTRLTVV.